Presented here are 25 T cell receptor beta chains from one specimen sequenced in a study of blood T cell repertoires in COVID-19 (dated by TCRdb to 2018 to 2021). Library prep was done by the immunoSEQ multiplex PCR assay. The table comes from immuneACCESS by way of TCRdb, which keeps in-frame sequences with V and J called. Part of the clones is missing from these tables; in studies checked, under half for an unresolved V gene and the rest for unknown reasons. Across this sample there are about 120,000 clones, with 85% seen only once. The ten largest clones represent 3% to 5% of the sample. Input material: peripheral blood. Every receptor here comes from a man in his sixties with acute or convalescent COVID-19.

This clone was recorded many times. CDR3 region: CASSLVAGDSPLHF. The CDR3 DNA is TGTGCCAGCAGCTTAGTCGCGGGGGATTCACCCCTCCACTTT. The chain recombines TRBV7-9 with TRBJ1-6; TRBD1 is a possible D gene (5 bases). The germline gives CDR1 SEHNR, CDR2 FQNEAQ (reference sequence). This CDR3 is 14 amino acids long. V was cut by 1 base and J by 8 bases, with 9 bases left in between.

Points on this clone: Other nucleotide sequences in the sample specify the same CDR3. The CDR3 protein is CASSQTGSNQPQHF. As DNA, the CDR3 is TGTGCCAGCAGCCAGACAGGTTCCAATCAGCCCCAGCATTTT. The V and J genes are TRBV7-9 and TRBJ1-5; possible D gene TRBD1, 6 bases. The CDR3 extends over 14 amino acids. V was trimmed by 5 bases and J by 3 bases, leaving 11 bases between them. CDR1 is SEHNR and CDR2 is FQNEAQ in the germline V gene (reference sequence).

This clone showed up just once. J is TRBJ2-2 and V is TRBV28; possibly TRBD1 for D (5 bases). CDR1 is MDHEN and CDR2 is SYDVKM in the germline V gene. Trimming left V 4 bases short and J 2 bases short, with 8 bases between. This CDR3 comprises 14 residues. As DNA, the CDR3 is TGTGCCAGCAGTTCCCAGGGAAACACCGGGGAGCTGTTTTTT. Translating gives CASSSQGNTGELFF.

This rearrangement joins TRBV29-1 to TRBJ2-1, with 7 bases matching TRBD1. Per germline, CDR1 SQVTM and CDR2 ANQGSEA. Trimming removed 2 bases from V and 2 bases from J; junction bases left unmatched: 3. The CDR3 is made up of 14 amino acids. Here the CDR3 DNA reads TGCAGCGTTGAACGGCAGGGGGCCTACAATGAGCAGTTCTTC. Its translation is CSVERQGAYNEQFF.

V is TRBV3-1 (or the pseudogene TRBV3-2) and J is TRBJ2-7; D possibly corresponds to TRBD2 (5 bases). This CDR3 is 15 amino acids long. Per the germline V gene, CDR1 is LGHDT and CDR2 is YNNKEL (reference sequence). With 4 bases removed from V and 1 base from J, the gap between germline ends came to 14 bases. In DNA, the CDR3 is TGTGCCAGCAGCCTAAGAGGGAGAAGGTCCTACGAGCAGTACTTC. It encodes CASSLRGRRSYEQYF.

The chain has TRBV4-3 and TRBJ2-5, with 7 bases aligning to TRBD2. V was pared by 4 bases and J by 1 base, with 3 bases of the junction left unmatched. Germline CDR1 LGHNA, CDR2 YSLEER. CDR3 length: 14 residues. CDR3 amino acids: CASSPSGGQETQYF. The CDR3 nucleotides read TGCGCCAGCAGCCCCTCGGGGGGCCAAGAGACCCAGTACTTC.

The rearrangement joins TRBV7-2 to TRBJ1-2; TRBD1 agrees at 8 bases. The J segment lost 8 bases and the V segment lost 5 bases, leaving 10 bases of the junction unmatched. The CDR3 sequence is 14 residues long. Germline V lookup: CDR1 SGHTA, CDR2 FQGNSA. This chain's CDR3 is CASSIYQGAGGYTF. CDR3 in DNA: TGTGCCAGCAGCATATACCAGGGGGCAGGAGGCTACACCTTC.

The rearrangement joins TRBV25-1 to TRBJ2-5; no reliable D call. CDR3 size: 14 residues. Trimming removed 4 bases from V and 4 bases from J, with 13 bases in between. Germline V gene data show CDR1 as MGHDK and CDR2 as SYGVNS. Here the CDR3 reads CASSATDTPETQYF. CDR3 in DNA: TGTGCCAGCAGTGCAACAGACACTCCAGAGACCCAGTACTTC.

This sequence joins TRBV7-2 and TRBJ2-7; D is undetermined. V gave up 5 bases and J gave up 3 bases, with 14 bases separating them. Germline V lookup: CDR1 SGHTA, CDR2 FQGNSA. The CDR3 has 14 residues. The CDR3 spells CASSPSILDYEQYF. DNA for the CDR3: TGTGCCAGCAGCCCAAGTATCCTAGACTACGAGCAGTACTTC.

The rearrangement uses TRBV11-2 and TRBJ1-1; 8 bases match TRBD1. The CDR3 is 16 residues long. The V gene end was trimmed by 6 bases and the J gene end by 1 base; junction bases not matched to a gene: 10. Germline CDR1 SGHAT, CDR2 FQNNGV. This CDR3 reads CASSSPQGAQNTEAFF. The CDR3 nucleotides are TGTGCCAGCAGTTCCCCTCAGGGGGCGCAGAACACTGAAGCTTTCTTT.

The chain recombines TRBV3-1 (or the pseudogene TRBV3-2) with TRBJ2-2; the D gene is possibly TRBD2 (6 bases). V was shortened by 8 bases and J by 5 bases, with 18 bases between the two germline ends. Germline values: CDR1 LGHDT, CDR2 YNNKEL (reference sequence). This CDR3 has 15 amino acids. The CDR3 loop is CASDRTGSETGELFF. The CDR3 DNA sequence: TGTGCCAGCGACCGCACCGGGAGCGAGACCGGGGAGCTGTTTTTT.

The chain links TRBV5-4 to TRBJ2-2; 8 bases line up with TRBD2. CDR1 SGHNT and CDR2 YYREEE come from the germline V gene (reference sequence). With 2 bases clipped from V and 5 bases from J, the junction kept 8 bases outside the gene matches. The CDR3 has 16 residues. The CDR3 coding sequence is TGTGCCAGCAGCTTAGGCGGGAGGTTAAGTACCGGGGAGCTGTTTTTT. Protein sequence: CASSLGGRLSTGELFF.

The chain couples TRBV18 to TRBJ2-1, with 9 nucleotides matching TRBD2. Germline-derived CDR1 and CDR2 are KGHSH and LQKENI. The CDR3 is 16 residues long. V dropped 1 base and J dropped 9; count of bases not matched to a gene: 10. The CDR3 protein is CASSPLFSGSKIEQFF. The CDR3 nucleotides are TGTGCCAGCTCACCACTGTTTAGCGGGAGTAAGATTGAGCAGTTCTTC.

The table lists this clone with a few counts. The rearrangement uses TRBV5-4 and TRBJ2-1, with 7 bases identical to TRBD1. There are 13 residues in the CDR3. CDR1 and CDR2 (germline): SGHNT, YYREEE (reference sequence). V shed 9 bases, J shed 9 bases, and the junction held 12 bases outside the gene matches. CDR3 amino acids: CAMRSTGWIEQFF. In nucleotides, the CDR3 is TGTGCCATGCGGTCGACAGGGTGGATTGAGCAGTTCTTC.

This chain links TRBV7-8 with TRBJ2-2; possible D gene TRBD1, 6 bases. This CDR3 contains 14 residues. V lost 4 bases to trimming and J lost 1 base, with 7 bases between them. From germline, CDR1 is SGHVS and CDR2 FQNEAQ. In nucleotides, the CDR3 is TGTGCCAGCAGCTCGACAGGGAACACCGGGGAGCTGTTTTTT. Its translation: CASSSTGNTGELFF.

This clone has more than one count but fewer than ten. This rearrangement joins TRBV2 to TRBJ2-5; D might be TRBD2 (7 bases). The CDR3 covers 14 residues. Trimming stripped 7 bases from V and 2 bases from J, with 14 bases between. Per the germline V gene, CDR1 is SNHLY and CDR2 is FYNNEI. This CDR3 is CASKGGGIQETQYF. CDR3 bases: TGTGCCAGCAAGGGGGGAGGGATTCAAGAGACCCAGTACTTC.

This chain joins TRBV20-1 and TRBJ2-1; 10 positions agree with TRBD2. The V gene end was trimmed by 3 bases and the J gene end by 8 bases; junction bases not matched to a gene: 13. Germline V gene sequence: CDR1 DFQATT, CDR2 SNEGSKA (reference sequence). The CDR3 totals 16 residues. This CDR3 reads CSASQASGSLMDEQFF. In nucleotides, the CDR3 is TGCAGTGCTAGTCAGGCTAGCGGGAGCTTGATGGATGAGCAGTTCTTC.

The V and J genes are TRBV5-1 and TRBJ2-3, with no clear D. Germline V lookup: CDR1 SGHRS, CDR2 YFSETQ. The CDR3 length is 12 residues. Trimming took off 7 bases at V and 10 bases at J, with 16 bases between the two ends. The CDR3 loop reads CASAFETSAQYF. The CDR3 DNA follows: TGCGCCAGCGCCTTCGAGACTTCGGCGCAGTATTTT.

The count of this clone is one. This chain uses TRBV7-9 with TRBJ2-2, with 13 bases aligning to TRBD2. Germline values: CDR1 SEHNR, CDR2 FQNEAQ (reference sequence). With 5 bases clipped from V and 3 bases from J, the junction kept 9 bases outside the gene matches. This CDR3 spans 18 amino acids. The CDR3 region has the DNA TGTGCCAGCAGCGCTGTACTAGCGGGAGGGCCAGACACCGGGGAGCTGTTTTTT. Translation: CASSAVLAGGPDTGELFF.

The CDR3 sequence is CATSRNRGPYEQYF. The CDR3 DNA follows: TGTGCCACCAGCAGAAACAGGGGGCCCTACGAGCAGTACTTC. The V call is TRBV15, the J call TRBJ2-7; TRBD1 agrees at 9 bases. Losses at the gene ends were 2 bases for V and 2 bases for J; bases not matched to a gene: 1. The V gene's germline CDR1 is LNHNV and CDR2 YYDKDF (reference sequence). This CDR3 region has 14 residues.

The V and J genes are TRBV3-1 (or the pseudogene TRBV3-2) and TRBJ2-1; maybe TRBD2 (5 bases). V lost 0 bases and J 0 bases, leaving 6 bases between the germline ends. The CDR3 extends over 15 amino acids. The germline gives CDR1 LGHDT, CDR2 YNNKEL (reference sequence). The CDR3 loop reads CASSQEAVSYNEQFF. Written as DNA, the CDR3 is TGTGCCAGCAGCCAAGAAGCGGTCTCCTACAATGAGCAGTTCTTC.

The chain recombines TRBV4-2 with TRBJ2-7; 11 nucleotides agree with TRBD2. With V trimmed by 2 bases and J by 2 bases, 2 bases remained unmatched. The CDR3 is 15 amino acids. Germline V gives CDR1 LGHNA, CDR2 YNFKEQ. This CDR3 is CASSQIAGGAYEQYF. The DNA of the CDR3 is TGTGCCAGCAGCCAAATAGCGGGAGGGGCCTACGAGCAGTACTTC.

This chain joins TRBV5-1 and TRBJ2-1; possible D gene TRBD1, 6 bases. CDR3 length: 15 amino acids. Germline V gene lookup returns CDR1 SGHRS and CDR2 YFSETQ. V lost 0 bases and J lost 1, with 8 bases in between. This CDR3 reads CASSLVGGSYNEQFF. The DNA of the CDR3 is TGCGCCAGCAGCTTGGTAGGGGGTTCCTACAATGAGCAGTTCTTC. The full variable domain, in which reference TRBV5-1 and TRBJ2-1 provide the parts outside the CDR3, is KAGVTQTPRYLIKTRGQQVTLSCSPISGHRSVSWYQQTPGQGLQFLFEYFSETQRNKGNFPGRFSGRQFSNSRSEMNVSTLELGDSALYLCASSLVGGSYNEQFFGPGTRLTVL.

In nucleotides, the CDR3 is TGTGCCACTTCTCCGTGGGAGGGGTCCAATGAGCAGTTCTTC. It specifies CATSPWEGSNEQFF. The chain uses TRBV6-5 and TRBJ2-1, with 7 positions matching TRBD2. CDR1 and CDR2 (germline): MNHEY, SVGAGI. The CDR3 covers 14 residues. V shed 10 bases, J shed 6 bases, and the junction held 12 bases outside the gene matches.

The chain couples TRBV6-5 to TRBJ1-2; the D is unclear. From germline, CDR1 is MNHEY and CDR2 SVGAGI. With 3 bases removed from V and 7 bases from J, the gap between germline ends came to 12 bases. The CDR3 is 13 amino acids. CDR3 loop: CASSYNGEGGYTF. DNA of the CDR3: TGTGCCAGCAGTTATAACGGGGAGGGTGGCTACACCTTC.